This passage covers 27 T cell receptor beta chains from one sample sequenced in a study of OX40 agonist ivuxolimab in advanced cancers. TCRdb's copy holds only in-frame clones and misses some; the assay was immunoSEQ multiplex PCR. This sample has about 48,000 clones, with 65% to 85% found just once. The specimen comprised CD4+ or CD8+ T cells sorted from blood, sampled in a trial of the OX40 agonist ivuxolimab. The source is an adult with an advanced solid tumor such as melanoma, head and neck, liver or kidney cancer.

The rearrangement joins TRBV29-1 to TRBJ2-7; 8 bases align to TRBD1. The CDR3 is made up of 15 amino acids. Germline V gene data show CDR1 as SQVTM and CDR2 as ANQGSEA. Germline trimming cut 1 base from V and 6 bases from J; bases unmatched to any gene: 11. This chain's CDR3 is CSVEALDRGFREQYF. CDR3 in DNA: TGCAGCGTTGAAGCTCTTGACAGGGGTTTCCGCGAGCAGTACTTC.

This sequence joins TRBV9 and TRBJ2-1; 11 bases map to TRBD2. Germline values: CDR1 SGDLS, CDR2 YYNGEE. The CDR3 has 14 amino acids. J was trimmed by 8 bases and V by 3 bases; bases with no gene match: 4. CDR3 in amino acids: CASSALTSGDEQFF. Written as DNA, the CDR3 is TGTGCCAGCAGCGCCTTGACTAGCGGGGATGAGCAGTTCTTC.

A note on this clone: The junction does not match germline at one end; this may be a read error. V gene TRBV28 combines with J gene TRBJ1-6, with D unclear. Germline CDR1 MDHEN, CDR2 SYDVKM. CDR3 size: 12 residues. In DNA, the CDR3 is TGTGCCAGCAGTCCCACGAGCAGAGGGAGGTCGTTT. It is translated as CASSPTSRGRSF. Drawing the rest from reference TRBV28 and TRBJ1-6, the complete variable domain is DVKVTQSSRYLVKRTGEKVFLECVQDMDHENMFWYRQDPGLGLRLIYFSYDVKMKEKGDIPEGYSVSREKKERFSLILESASTNQTSMYLCASSPTSRGRSFGNGTRLTVT.

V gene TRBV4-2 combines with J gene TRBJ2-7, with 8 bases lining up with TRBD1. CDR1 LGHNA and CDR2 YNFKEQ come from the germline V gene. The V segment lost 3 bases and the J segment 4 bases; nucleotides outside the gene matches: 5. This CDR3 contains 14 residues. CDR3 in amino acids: CASSHRTGMYEQYF. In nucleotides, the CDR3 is TGTGCCAGCAGCCACCGGACAGGGATGTACGAGCAGTACTTC.

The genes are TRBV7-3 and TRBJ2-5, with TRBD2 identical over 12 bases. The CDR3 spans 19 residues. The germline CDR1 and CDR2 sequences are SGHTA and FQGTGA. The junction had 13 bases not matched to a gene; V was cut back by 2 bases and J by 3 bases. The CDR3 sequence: CASSLSPSGRGLFEETQYF. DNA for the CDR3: TGTGCCAGCAGCTTATCCCCTAGCGGGAGGGGACTGTTCGAAGAGACCCAGTACTTC.

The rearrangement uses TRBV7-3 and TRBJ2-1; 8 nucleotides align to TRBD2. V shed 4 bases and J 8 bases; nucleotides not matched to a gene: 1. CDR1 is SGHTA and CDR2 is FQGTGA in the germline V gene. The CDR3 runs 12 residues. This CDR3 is CASSSGGDEQFF. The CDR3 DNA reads TGTGCCAGCAGCTCCGGGGGGGATGAGCAGTTCTTC.

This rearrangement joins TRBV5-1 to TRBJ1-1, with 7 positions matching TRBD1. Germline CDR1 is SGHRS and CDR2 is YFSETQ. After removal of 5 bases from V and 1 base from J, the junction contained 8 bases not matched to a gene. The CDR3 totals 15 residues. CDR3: CASRLTGTENTEAFF. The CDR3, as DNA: TGCGCCAGCAGACTGACCGGGACAGAGAACACTGAAGCTTTCTTT.

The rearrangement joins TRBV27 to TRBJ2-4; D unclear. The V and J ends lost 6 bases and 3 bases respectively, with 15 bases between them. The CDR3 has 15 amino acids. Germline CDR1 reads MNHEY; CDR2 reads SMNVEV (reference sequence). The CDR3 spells CASSLVGRGKNIQYF. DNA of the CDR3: TGTGCCAGCAGCCTAGTAGGGCGCGGCAAAAACATTCAGTACTTC.

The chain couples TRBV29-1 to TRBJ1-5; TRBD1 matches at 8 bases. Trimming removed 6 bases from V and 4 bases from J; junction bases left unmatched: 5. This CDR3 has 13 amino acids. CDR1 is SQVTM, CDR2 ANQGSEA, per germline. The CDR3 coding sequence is TGCAGCGTCGCAAACAGGGGGAATCAGCCCCAGCATTTT. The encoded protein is CSVANRGNQPQHF.

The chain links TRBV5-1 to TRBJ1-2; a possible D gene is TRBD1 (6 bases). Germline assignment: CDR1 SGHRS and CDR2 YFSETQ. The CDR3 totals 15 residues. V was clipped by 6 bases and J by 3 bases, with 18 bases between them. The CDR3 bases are TGCGCCAGCAAGTCCCAACAGGGATTGGACTATGGCTACACCTTC. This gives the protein CASKSQQGLDYGYTF.

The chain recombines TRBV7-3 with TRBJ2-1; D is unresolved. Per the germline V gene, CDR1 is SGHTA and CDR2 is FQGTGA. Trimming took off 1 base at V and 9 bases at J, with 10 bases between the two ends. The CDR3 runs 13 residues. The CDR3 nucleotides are TGTGCCAGCAGCTTAAGTGTGATCGGTGAGCAGTTCTTC. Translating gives CASSLSVIGEQFF.

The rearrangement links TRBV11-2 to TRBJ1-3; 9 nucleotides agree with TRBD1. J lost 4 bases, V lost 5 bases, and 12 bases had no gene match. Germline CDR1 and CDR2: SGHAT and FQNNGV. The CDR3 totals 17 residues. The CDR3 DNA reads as TGTGCCAGCAGCCCAGGGTACAGGGGGCGCAGGGGAAACACCATATATTTT. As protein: CASSPGYRGRRGNTIYF.

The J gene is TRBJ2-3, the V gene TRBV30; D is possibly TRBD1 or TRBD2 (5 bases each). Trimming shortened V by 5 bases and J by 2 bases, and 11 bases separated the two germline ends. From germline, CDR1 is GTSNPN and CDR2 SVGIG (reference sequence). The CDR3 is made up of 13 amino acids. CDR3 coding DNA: TGTGCCTGGGGGGGTGTTTTCACAGATACGCAGTATTTT. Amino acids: CAWGGVFTDTQYF.

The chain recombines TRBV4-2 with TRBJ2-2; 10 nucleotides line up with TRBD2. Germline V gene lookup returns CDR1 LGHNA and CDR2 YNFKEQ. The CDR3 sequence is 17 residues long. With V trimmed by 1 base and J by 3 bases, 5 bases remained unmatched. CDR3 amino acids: CASSQALAGRYTGELFF. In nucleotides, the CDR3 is TGTGCCAGCAGCCAAGCACTAGCGGGGAGATACACCGGGGAGCTGTTTTTT.

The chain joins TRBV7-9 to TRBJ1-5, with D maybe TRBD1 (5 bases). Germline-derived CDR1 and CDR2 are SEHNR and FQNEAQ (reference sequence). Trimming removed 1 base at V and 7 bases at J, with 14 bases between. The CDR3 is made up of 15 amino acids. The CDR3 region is CASSLDGGSGQPQHF. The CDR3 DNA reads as TGTGCCAGCAGCTTAGATGGGGGGAGCGGACAGCCCCAGCATTTT.

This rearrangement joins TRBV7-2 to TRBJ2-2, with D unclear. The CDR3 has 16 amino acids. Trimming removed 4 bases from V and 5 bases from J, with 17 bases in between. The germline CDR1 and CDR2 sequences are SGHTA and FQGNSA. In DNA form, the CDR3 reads TGTGCCAGCAGCTCGATATCTCCTGCCACAACCGGGGAGCTGTTTTTT. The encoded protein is CASSSISPATTGELFF.

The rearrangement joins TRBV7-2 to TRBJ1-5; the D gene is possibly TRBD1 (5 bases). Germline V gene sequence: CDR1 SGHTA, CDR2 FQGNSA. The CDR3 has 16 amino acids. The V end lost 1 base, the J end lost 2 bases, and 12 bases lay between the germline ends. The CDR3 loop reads CASSLDHRYGNQPQHF. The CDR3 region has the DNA TGTGCCAGCAGCTTAGACCACAGGTACGGCAATCAGCCCCAGCATTTT.

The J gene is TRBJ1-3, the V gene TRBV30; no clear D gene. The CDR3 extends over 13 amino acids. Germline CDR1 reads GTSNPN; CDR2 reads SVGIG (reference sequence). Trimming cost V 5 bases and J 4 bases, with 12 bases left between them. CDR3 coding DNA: TGTGCCTGGGCCGGTCAATCAGGAAACACCATATATTTT. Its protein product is CAWAGQSGNTIYF.

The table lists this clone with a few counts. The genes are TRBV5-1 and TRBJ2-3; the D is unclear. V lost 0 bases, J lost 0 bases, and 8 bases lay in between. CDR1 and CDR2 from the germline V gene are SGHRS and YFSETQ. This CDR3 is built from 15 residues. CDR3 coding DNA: TGCGCCAGCAGCTTGGCCAGACATAGCACAGATACGCAGTATTTT. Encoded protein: CASSLARHSTDTQYF.

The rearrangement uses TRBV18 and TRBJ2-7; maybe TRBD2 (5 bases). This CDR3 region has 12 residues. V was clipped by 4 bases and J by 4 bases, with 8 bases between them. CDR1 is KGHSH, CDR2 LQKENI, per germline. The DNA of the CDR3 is TGTGCCAGCTCACGAGGGCCTTACGAGCAGTACTTC. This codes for CASSRGPYEQYF.

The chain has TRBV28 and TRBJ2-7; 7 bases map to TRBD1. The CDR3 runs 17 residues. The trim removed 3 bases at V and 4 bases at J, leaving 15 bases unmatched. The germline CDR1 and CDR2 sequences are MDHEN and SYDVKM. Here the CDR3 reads CASSLFLYDREIYEQYF. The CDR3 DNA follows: TGTGCCAGCAGTTTGTTTCTTTACGACAGGGAGATTTACGAGCAGTACTTC.

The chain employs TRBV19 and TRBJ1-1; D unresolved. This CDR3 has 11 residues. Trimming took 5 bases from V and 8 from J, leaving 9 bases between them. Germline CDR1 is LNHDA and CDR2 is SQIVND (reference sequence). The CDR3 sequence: CASSGSLEAFF. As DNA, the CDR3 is TGTGCCAGTAGTGGCTCTTTAGAAGCTTTCTTT.

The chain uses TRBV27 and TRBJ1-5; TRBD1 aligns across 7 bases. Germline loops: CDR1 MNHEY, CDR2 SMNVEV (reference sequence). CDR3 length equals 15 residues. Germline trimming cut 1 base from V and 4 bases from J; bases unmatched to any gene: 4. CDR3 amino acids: CASSLLGGGNQPQHF. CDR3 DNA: TGTGCCAGCAGTTTATTAGGGGGCGGAAATCAGCCCCAGCATTTT.

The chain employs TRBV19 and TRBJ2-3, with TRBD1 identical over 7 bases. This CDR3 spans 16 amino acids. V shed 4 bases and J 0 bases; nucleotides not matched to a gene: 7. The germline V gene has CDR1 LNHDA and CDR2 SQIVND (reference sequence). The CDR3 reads CASSKYRGTSTDTQYF. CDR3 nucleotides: TGTGCCAGTAGTAAGTACAGGGGCACTAGCACAGATACGCAGTATTTT. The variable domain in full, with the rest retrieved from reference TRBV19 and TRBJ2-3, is DGGITQSPKYLFRKEGQNVTLSCEQNLNHDAMYWYRQDPGQGLRLIYYSQIVNDFQKGDIAEGYSVSREKKESFPLTVTSAQKNPTAFYLCASSKYRGTSTDTQYFGPGTRLTVL.

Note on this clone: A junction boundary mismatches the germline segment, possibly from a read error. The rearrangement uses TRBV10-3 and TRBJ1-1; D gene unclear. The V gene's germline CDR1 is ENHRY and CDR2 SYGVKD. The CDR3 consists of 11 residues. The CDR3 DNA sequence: TGTGCCAGCAGTTATGGGCGGACGACTTTCTTT. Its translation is CASSYGRTTFF.

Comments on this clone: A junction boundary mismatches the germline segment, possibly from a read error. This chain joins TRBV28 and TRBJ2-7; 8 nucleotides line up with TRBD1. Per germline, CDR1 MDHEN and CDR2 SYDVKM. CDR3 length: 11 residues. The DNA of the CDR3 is TGTGCCAGCAGCCTCTTCCGGGACAGGTCCTTC. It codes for CASSLFRDRSF. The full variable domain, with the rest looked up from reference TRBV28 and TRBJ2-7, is DVKVTQSSRYLVKRTGEKVFLECVQDMDHENMFWYRQDPGLGLRLIYFSYDVKMKEKGDIPEGYSVSREKKERFSLILESASTNQTSMYLCASSLFRDRSFGPGTRLTVT.

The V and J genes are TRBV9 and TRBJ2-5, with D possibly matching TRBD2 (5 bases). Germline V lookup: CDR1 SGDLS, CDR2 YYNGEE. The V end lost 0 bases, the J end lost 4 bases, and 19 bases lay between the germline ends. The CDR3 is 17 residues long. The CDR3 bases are TGTGCCAGCAGCGTAGCCGTCCTGGGCCCCGCGGGAGAGACCCAGTACTTC. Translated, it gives CASSVAVLGPAGETQYF. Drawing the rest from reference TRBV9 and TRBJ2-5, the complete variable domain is DSGVTQTPKHLITATGQRVTLRCSPRSGDLSVYWYQQSLDQGLQFLIQYYNGEERAKGNILERFSAQQFPDLHSELNLSSLELGDSALYFCASSVAVLGPAGETQYFGPGTRLLVL.